These 13 T cell receptor beta chains share one sample of origin, sequenced in a study of beta chain features in type 1 diabetes. The sequenced template was cDNA made from the entire isolated RNA. Measured with immunoSEQ multiplex PCR; TCRdb has only the in-frame clones, and not every one. The table records roughly 500,000 clones, more than 9.5% of them present only once. The source material was naive CD4+ T cells from blood. All receptors come from a woman aged 18-35 years in good health.

This clone occurred a few times. The J gene is TRBJ1-2, the V gene TRBV6-5; 8 positions match TRBD1. The CDR3 has 14 residues. CDR1 and CDR2 from the germline V gene are MNHEY and SVGAGI. J lost 4 bases, V lost 6 bases, and 7 bases had no gene match. The CDR3 nucleotides are TGTGCCAGCAGCCGGACAGGGAAGAGCTATGGCTACACCTTC. Translating gives CASSRTGKSYGYTF.

This clone was detected a few times. This sequence joins TRBV15 and TRBJ2-7, with 7 bases identical to TRBD2. Looked up from germline, CDR1 is LNHNV and CDR2 is YYDKDF (reference sequence). The CDR3 is 17 residues long. Losses at the gene ends were 0 bases for V and 4 bases for J; bases not matched to a gene: 12. CDR3 residues: CATSRDDGGRALYEQYF. The CDR3 nucleotides read TGTGCCACCAGCAGAGATGATGGAGGGAGGGCCCTTTACGAGCAGTACTTC. Full variable domain (remainder filled in from reference TRBV15 and TRBJ2-7): DAMVIQNPRYQVTQFGKPVTLSCSQTLNHNVMYWYQQKSSQAPKLLFHYYDKDFNNEADTPDNFQSRRPNTSFCFLDIRSPGLGDTAMYLCATSRDDGGRALYEQYFGPGTRLTVT.

Here the CDR3 reads CASSLRETSSNEQFF. Written as DNA, the CDR3 is TGTGCCAGCAGCCTACGCGAGACTAGCTCCAATGAGCAGTTCTTC. The chain uses TRBV5-6 and TRBJ2-1; 7 bases are a match to TRBD2. The length of the CDR3 is 15 residues. The germline V gene encodes CDR1 SGHDT and CDR2 YYEEEE. V was pared by 4 bases and J by 6 bases, with 10 bases of the junction left unmatched.

This clone was observed a handful of times. The V call is TRBV11-3, the J call TRBJ2-7; D is undetermined. CDR1 and CDR2 from the germline V gene are SGHNT and YENEEA. CDR3 length: 12 amino acids. Deletions cut 7 bases from V and 2 bases from J, with 9 bases between. CDR3 sequence (DNA): TGTGCCAGCACCAGCAAGGCCTACGAGCAGTACTTC. Its protein is CASTSKAYEQYF.

The chain joins TRBV7-9 to TRBJ2-2, with no clear D. The germline CDR1 and CDR2 sequences are SEHNR and FQNEAQ (reference sequence). There are 13 residues in the CDR3. The V end was cut by 7 bases, the J end by 5 bases, with 11 bases between. CDR3 region: CASTPTATGELFF. Written as DNA, the CDR3 is TGTGCCAGCACCCCGACTGCTACCGGGGAGCTGTTTTTT.

This clone showed up just a few times. J is TRBJ1-2 and V is TRBV5-1; 8 nucleotides align to TRBD1. The J segment lost 8 bases and the V segment lost 0 bases, leaving 6 bases of the junction unmatched. The CDR3 runs 14 residues. The V gene's germline CDR1 is SGHRS and CDR2 YFSETQ. In DNA, the CDR3 is TGCGCCAGCAGCTTGGTTGCAGGGGGCAACGGCTACACCTTC. This codes for CASSLVAGGNGYTF.

Comments on this clone: The sample carries other DNA sequences with the same CDR3. The gene calls are TRBV10-3 and TRBJ1-2; no firm D call. Trimming shortened V by 5 bases and J by 2 bases, and 9 bases separated the two germline ends. CDR1 is ENHRY, CDR2 SYGVKD, per germline. This CDR3 spans 13 amino acids. The CDR3 DNA is TGTGCCATCAGTCCAGGACTGAACTATGGCTACACCTTC. Amino acid sequence: CAISPGLNYGYTF.

This clone has ten or more counts. J is TRBJ2-4 and V is TRBV7-2, with D unresolved. Germline-derived CDR1 and CDR2 are SGHTA and FQGNSA. Deletions cut 4 bases from V and 10 bases from J, with 11 bases between. The CDR3 is 12 residues long. CDR3 coding DNA: TGTGCCAGCAGCTACCCAGCCGGGATTCAGTACTTC. Translation gives CASSYPAGIQYF.

This clone showed up just a few times. The V call is TRBV27, the J call TRBJ2-7; D not certain. This CDR3 is 12 amino acids long. Germline-derived CDR1 and CDR2 are MNHEY and SMNVEV (reference sequence). With 3 bases removed from V and 4 bases from J, the gap between germline ends came to 7 bases. The CDR3 loop is CASSLNSYEQYF. CDR3 nucleotides: TGTGCCAGCAGTTTGAACTCATACGAGCAGTACTTC.

This clone was seen a handful of times. The V and J genes are TRBV14 and TRBJ2-3, with no clear D. Germline V gene data show CDR1 as SGHDN and CDR2 as FVKESK. The V and J ends lost 4 bases and 2 bases respectively, with 13 bases between them. The CDR3 is 15 amino acids. The CDR3 is CASSLMGPFTDTQYF. CDR3 nucleotides: TGTGCCAGCAGCCTCATGGGCCCTTTCACAGATACGCAGTATTTT.

The V gene is TRBV7-2, the J gene TRBJ2-7; TRBD2 aligns across 11 bases. This CDR3 is built from 19 residues. V gave up 2 bases and J gave up 3 bases; unmatched junction bases: 15. Germline V gene lookup returns CDR1 SGHTA and CDR2 FQGNSA. CDR3 residues: CASSLLLAGAFRLGYEQYF. CDR3 nucleotide sequence: TGTGCCAGCAGCTTACTACTAGCGGGAGCTTTTAGGCTCGGCTACGAGCAGTACTTC. Looking up the rest from reference TRBV7-2 and TRBJ2-7 gives the full variable domain: GAGVSQSPSNKVTEKGKDVELRCDPISGHTALYWYRQSLGQGLEFLIYFQGNSAPDKSGLPSDRFSAERTGGSVSTLTIQRTQQEDSAVYLCASSLLLAGAFRLGYEQYFGPGTRLTVT.

This clone turned up a few times. The CDR3 DNA is TGTGCCAGTAGTCCCGGTAGCTCTGGGGCCAACGTCCTGACTTTC. Residues: CASSPGSSGANVLTF. The chain is built from TRBV19 and TRBJ2-6; D unclear. Trimming cost V 5 bases and J 0 bases, with 8 bases left between them. CDR1 LNHDA and CDR2 SQIVND come from the germline V gene (reference sequence). This CDR3 has 15 residues.

This clone appeared a few times. The rearrangement joins TRBV19 to TRBJ1-2; TRBD1 agrees at 7 bases. This CDR3 has 14 amino acids. Germline CDR1 and CDR2: LNHDA and SQIVND (reference sequence). Losses at the gene ends were 4 bases for V and 6 bases for J; bases not matched to a gene: 8. The CDR3 DNA reads TGTGCCAGTAGTACCATTTGGGACAGAGATGGCTACACCTTC. Translated, it gives CASSTIWDRDGYTF.